These 12 T cell receptor beta chains were sequenced from one sample in a study of blood T cell repertoires in COVID-19. The table came from immunoSEQ multiplex PCR; TCRdb's copy has only in-frame clones and leaves some out. The repertoire includes roughly 200,000 clones, roughly 88% of them detected once, and about 5.6% sits in the top ten. The sequenced sample consisted of PBMCs or T cells enriched from blood (not recorded which). The source of these receptors is a man aged 35-49 years with acute COVID-19.

The genes are TRBV7-9 and TRBJ2-5; D may be TRBD2 (5 bases). This CDR3 region has 16 residues. Germline V CDR1 and CDR2: SEHNR, FQNEAQ (reference sequence). The ends were cut back, 1 base at V and 2 bases at J, with 14 bases in the middle. The CDR3 DNA follows: TGTGCCAGCAGCTTAGTTTACGGACGGGGACAAGAGACCCAGTACTTC. It translates to CASSLVYGRGQETQYF.

A few counts support this clone. The chain has TRBV11-3 and TRBJ1-1; TRBD1 is a possible D gene (5 bases). Trimming removed 0 bases from V and 0 bases from J, with 8 bases in between. The germline CDR1 and CDR2 sequences are SGHNT and YENEEA. The CDR3 is made up of 15 amino acids. The DNA of the CDR3 is TGTGCCAGCAGCTTAGAGGGGCGGCTGAACACTGAAGCTTTCTTT. Translated, it gives CASSLEGRLNTEAFF.

The chain is built from TRBV4-1 and TRBJ1-2; D is undetermined. CDR1 is MGHRA and CDR2 is YSYEKL in the germline V gene. The CDR3 extends over 14 amino acids. V lost 0 bases and J lost 3, with 8 bases in between. CDR3 DNA: TGCGCCAGCAGCCAAGATGCAGTTCACTATGGCTACACCTTC. Its translation is CASSQDAVHYGYTF.

The chain links TRBV16 to TRBJ2-7, with a possible D match to TRBD2 (5 bases). From germline, CDR1 is KGHSY and CDR2 FQNENV. CDR3 length: 11 residues. Trimming stripped 6 bases from V and 4 bases from J, with 7 bases between. The CDR3 protein is CASSRGYEQYF. In nucleotides, the CDR3 is TGTGCCAGCAGTCGGGGATACGAGCAGTACTTC.

The rearrangement links TRBV9 to TRBJ2-7; 11 nucleotides align to TRBD2. CDR3 length: 14 amino acids. From germline, CDR1 is SGDLS and CDR2 YYNGEE. After removal of 4 bases from V and 2 bases from J, the junction contained 2 bases not matched to a gene. The CDR3 DNA reads TGTGCCAGCAGCCTAGCGGGAGGAACCTACGAGCAGTACTTC. Amino acids: CASSLAGGTYEQYF.

This chain links TRBV5-1 with TRBJ2-1; 9 bases align to TRBD2. CDR1 is SGHRS, CDR2 YFSETQ, per germline. V shed 5 bases, J shed 1 base, and the junction held 10 bases outside the gene matches. This CDR3 is 17 amino acids long. The CDR3 is CASSETGTSPSYNEQFF. CDR3 nucleotide sequence: TGCGCCAGCAGTGAAACCGGGACTAGCCCTTCCTACAATGAGCAGTTCTTC.

CDR3 loop: CSVVTGQATALAKNIQYF. DNA of the CDR3: TGCAGCGTTGTCACGGGACAGGCCACAGCACTAGCCAAAAACATTCAGTACTTC. The V and J genes are TRBV29-1 and TRBJ2-4; 8 bases map to TRBD1. V lost 4 bases, J lost 0 bases, and 14 bases stayed unmatched. The CDR3 sequence is 18 residues long. In germline, CDR1 is SQVTM, CDR2 ANQGSEA.

V and J are TRBV7-9 and TRBJ1-2; 7 nucleotides align to TRBD1. This CDR3 has 13 amino acids. V lost 5 bases to trimming and J lost 7 bases; unmatched junction nucleotides: 7. Germline V gene data show CDR1 as SEHNR and CDR2 as FQNEAQ (reference sequence). CDR3 loop: CASSPTGEGGYTF. CDR3 DNA: TGTGCCAGCAGCCCCACAGGGGAAGGTGGCTACACCTTC.

This chain joins TRBV27 and TRBJ2-7; D may be TRBD1 (6 bases). The CDR3 covers 16 residues. With 4 bases removed from V and 2 bases from J, the gap between germline ends came to 18 bases. From germline, CDR1 is MNHEY and CDR2 SMNVEV (reference sequence). In DNA, the CDR3 is TGTGCCAGCAGTTCCCCTCTTCAGAAGGGGGCCTACGAGCAGTACTTC. It specifies CASSSPLQKGAYEQYF.

The V and J genes are TRBV2 and TRBJ2-3; tentatively, D is TRBD1 (6 bases). Per the germline V gene, CDR1 is SNHLY and CDR2 is FYNNEI. Trimming removed 5 bases from V and 3 bases from J, with 15 bases in between. The CDR3 length is 15 residues. DNA for the CDR3: TGTGCCAGCAGTCCGGACAGCGGATATACAGATACGCAGTATTTT. It specifies CASSPDSGYTDTQYF.

The chain recombines TRBV19 with TRBJ1-5, with D possibly being TRBD1 (5 bases). The germline V and J ends were trimmed by 5 bases and 2 bases, with 13 bases remaining between them. Germline assignment: CDR1 LNHDA and CDR2 SQIVND (reference sequence). This CDR3 contains 15 residues. CDR3 in DNA: TGTGCCAGTAGTTCAGGCAGGGTCGGCAATCAGCCCCAGCATTTT. Translating it yields CASSSGRVGNQPQHF.

The chain combines TRBV3-1 (or the pseudogene TRBV3-2) with TRBJ1-2, with 8 positions matching TRBD1. With V trimmed by 0 bases and J by 5 bases, 8 bases remained unmatched. Germline V lookup: CDR1 LGHDT, CDR2 YNNKEL (reference sequence). This CDR3 region has 16 residues. The CDR3 protein is CASSQDGPRGLYGYTF. CDR3 sequence (DNA): TGTGCCAGCAGCCAAGACGGGCCCAGGGGGCTTTATGGCTACACCTTC.